These 3 T cell receptor beta chains share one sample of origin, sequenced in a study of STAT3 mutations in large granular lymphocyte leukemia. Their cognate antigens are unknown. Method: immunoSEQ multiplex PCR; TCRdb's copy keeps in-frame clones and lacks some. The top ten clones hold 0.43% of a sample with approximately 45,000 clones, roughly 77% of them seen once. The study, taken as a whole, reports: In T-cell large granular lymphocyte leukemia, about half of patients showed multiple immunodominant subclonotypes.

The sequenced sample was PBMCs. These receptors came from a human donor with T large granular lymphocyte leukemia. Some clones in this sample may be carry-over from other donors' samples.

The V call is TRBV15, the J call TRBJ1-5, with a tentative D call TRBD1 (5 bases). V lost 8 bases and J 2 bases, leaving 16 bases between the germline ends. The germline V gene has CDR1 LNHNV and CDR2 YYDKDF (reference sequence). This CDR3 contains 15 residues. CDR3 DNA sequence: TGTGCCACCGCGACCCAGCGGGGCGGCAATCAGCCCCAGCATTTT. Encoded protein: CATATQRGGNQPQHF.

The V and J genes are TRBV28 and TRBJ1-6; D gene uncertain. Looked up from germline, CDR1 is MDHEN and CDR2 is SYDVKM. The V end lost 4 bases, the J end lost 13 bases, and 23 bases lay between the germline ends. The CDR3 consists of 16 residues. The CDR3 here is CASSSRISQSPPPLHF. CDR3 DNA: TGTGCCAGCAGTTCGAGGATCTCACAGAGCCCCCCGCCCCTCCACTTT.

V usage is TRBV27 and J usage is TRBJ2-7; a weak D match, TRBD1 (5 bases). V was clipped by 3 bases and J by 3 bases, with 9 bases between them. Per germline, CDR1 MNHEY and CDR2 SMNVEV (reference sequence). The CDR3 runs 13 residues. The CDR3 nucleotides are TGTGCCAGCAGTTTCAGACAGTTCTACGAGCAGTACTTC. It encodes CASSFRQFYEQYF.